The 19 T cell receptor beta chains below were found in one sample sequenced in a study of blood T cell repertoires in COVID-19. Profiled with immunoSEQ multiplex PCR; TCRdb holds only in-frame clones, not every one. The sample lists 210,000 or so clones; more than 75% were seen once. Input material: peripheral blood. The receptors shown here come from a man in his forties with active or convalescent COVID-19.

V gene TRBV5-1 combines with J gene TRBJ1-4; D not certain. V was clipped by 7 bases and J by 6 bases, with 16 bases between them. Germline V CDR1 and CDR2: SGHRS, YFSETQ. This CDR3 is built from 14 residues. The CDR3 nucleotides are TGCGCCAGCCGGAGGGAGGTGAGGGATGAAAAACTGTTTTTT. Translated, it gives CASRREVRDEKLFF.

CDR3: CASSRQGLDSGANVLTF. CDR3 nucleotides: TGTGCCAGCAGTCGACAGGGACTAGACTCTGGGGCCAACGTCCTGACTTTC. The J gene is TRBJ2-6, the V gene TRBV6-6, with TRBD2 as a possible D gene (8 bases). The germline V and J ends were trimmed by 5 bases and 0 bases, with 14 bases remaining between them. The CDR3 is 17 amino acids. Germline V gene lookup returns CDR1 MNHNY and CDR2 SVGAGI (reference sequence).

The CDR3 reads CASSLERSTVYEQYF. The DNA of the CDR3 is TGTGCCAGCAGCTTAGAGCGGTCTACAGTCTACGAGCAGTACTTC. The chain links TRBV11-1 to TRBJ2-7, with D perhaps matching TRBD2 (5 bases). V shed 1 base and J shed 3 bases, with 13 bases lying between them. CDR1 and CDR2 (germline): SGHAT, FQDESV (reference sequence). The length of the CDR3 is 15 residues.

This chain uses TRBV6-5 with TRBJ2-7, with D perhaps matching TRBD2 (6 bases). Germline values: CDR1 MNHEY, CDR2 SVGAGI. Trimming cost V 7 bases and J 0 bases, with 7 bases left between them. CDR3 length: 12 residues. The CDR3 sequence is CASKTSSYEQYF. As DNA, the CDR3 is TGTGCCAGCAAGACTAGCTCCTACGAGCAGTACTTC.

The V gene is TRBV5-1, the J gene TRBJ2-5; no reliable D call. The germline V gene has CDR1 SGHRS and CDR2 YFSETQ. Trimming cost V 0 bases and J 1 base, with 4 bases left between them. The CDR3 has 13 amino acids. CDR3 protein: CASSLDFQETQYF. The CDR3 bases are TGCGCCAGCAGCTTGGACTTCCAAGAGACCCAGTACTTC.

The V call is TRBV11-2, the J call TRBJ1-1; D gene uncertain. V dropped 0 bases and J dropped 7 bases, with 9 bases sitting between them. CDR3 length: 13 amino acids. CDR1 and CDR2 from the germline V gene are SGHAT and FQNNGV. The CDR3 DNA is TGTGCCAGCAGCTTAGATCGGTACGGTGAAGCTTTCTTT. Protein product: CASSLDRYGEAFF.

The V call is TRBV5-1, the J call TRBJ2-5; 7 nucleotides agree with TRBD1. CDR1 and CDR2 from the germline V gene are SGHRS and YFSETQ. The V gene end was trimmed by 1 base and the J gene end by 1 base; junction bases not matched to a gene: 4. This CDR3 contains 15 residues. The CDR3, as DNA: TGCGCCAGCAGCTTGTGGCAGGGGGTCCAAGAGACCCAGTACTTC. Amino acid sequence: CASSLWQGVQETQYF.

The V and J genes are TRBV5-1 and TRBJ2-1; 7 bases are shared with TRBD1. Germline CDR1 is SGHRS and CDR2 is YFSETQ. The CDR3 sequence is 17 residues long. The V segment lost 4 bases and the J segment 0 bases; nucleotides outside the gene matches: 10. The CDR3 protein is CASSPNTDRSSYNEQFF. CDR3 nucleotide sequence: TGCGCCAGCAGCCCCAACACGGACAGGAGCTCCTACAATGAGCAGTTCTTC.

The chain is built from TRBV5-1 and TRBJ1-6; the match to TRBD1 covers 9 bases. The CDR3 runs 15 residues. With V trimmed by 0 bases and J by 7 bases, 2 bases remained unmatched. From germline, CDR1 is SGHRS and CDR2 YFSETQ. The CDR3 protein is CASSLGTGANSPLHF. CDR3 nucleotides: TGCGCCAGCAGCTTGGGGACAGGGGCAAATTCACCCCTCCACTTT. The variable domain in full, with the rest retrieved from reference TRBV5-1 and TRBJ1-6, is KAGVTQTPRYLIKTRGQQVTLSCSPISGHRSVSWYQQTPGQGLQFLFEYFSETQRNKGNFPGRFSGRQFSNSRSEMNVSTLELGDSALYLCASSLGTGANSPLHFGNGTRLTVT.

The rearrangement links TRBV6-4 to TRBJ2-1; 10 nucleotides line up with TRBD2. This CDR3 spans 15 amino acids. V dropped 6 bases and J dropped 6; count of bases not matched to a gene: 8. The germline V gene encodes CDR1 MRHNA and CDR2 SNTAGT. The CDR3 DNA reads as TGTGCCAGCAGCCTAACTAGCGGGGAGGGCAATGAGCAGTTCTTC. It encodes CASSLTSGEGNEQFF.

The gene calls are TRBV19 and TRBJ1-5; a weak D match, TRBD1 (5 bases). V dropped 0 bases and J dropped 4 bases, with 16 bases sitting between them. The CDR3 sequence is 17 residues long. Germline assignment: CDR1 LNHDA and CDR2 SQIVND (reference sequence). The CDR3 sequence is CASSIESAGRRNQPQHF. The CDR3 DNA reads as TGTGCCAGTAGTATAGAGTCGGCAGGGCGTCGAAATCAGCCCCAGCATTTT.

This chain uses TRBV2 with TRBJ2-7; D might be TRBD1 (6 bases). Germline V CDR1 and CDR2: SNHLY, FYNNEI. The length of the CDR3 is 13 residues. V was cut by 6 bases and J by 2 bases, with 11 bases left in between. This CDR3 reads CASRQGGPYEQYF. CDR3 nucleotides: TGTGCCAGCAGACAGGGTGGCCCCTACGAGCAGTACTTC.

This CDR3 reads CASSLPGNEQFF. The CDR3 nucleotides read TGTGCCAGCAGTTTACCCGGGAATGAGCAGTTCTTC. V usage is TRBV27 and J usage is TRBJ2-1; D remains ambiguous. Germline values: CDR1 MNHEY, CDR2 SMNVEV (reference sequence). The CDR3 runs to 12 residues. V lost 2 bases and J 7 bases, leaving 6 bases between the germline ends.

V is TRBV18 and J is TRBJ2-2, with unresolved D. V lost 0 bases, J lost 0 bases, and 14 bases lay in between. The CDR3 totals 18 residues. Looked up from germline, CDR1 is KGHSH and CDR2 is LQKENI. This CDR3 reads CASSPPILQRPNTGELFF. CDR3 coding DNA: TGTGCCAGCTCACCACCAATTCTGCAGCGACCGAACACCGGGGAGCTGTTTTTT.

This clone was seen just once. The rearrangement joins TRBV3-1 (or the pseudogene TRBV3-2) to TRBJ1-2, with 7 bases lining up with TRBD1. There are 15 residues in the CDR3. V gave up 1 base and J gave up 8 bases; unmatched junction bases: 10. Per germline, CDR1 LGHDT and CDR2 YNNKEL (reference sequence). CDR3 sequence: CASSQGWIGGQGYTF. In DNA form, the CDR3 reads TGTGCCAGCAGCCAAGGTTGGATAGGGGGCCAAGGCTACACCTTC.

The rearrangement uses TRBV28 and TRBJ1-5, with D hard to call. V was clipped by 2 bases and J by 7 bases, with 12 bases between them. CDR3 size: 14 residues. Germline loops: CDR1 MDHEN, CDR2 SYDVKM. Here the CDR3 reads CASSLGQVRQPQHF. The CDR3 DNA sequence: TGTGCCAGCAGTTTAGGGCAGGTTAGGCAGCCCCAGCATTTT.

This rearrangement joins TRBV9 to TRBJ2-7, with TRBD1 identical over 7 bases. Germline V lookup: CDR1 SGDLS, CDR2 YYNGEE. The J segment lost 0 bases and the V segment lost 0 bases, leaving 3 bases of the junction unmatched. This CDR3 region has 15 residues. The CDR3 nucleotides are TGTGCCAGCAGCGTAGGGGCAGGGGGCTCCTACGAGCAGTACTTC. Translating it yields CASSVGAGGSYEQYF.

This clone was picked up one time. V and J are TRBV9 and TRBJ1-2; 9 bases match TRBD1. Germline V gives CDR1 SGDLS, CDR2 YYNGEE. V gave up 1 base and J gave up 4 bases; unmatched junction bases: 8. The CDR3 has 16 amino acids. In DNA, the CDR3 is TGTGCCAGCAGCGTATCCCAGGACAGGGGCGCCTATGGCTACACCTTC. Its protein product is CASSVSQDRGAYGYTF.

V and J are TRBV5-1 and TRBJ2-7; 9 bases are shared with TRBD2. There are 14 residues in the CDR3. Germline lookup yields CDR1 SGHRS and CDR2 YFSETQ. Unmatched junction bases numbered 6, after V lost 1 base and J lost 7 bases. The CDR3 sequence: CASSLSRTSVEQYF. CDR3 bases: TGCGCCAGCAGCTTGAGTCGGACTAGCGTAGAGCAGTACTTC.